Presented here are 25 T cell receptor beta chains from one specimen sequenced in a study of blood T cells in healthy people across ages (dated by TCRdb to 2014 to 2015). The library was generated by 5' RACE. The sample was run on an Illumina HiSeq 2500. The second PCR ran for roughly 7 to 11 cycles and used a J-beta primer mix along with a sample-barcoded 5' primer. TCRdb reanalyzed the raw reads on its own, using fastp at Q25 for trimming and MiXCR for clone calling, and kept in-frame beta chains. Each entry is one CDR3 protein sequence, shown with its most common DNA and genes. This sample is represented by over a million distinct CDR3 sequences; almost 25% of them were singletons. The ten largest clones represent about 0.8% of the sample. These data were also reused for a study on T cells of mothers and their children.

Input material: blood. These receptors originate from a girl aged 2 to 10 in good health.

The chain is built from TRBV6-5 and TRBJ2-5; 9 nucleotides line up with TRBD2. The assigned J gene may be wrong: the sequence end matches TRBJ2-1 better. The CDR3 has 15 amino acids. In germline, CDR1 is MNHEY, CDR2 SVGAGI. CDR3 nucleotides: TGTGCCAGCAGAGCGGGAGGCCCGCATAGGAATGAGCAGTTCTTC. It translates to CASRAGGPHRNEQFF.

This chain's CDR3 is CSWRERGGNEQFF. CDR3 coding DNA: TGCAGTTGGAGGGAGCGGGGGGGCAATGAGCAGTTCTTC. The V gene is TRBV20-1, the J gene TRBJ2-5, with TRBD2 matching 10 bases. The J call may not be correct, given that the DNA end is closer to TRBJ2-1. This CDR3 has 13 residues. From germline, CDR1 is DFQATT and CDR2 SNEGSKA (reference sequence).

This rearrangement joins TRBV7-2 to TRBJ2-5; the D gene is possibly TRBD2 (6 bases). Per germline, CDR1 SGHTA and CDR2 FQGNSA. The CDR3 sequence is 15 residues long. Trimming shortened V by 1 base and J by 5 bases, and 14 bases separated the two germline ends. CDR3 sequence (DNA): TGTGCCAGCAGCTTAGAGGTCCGGGAGTTGGAGACCCAGTACTTC. Residues: CASSLEVRELETQYF.

This clonotype was observed at least ten times. This chain connects TRBV5-1 to TRBJ2-3; 10 nucleotides line up with TRBD2. Germline V gene lookup returns CDR1 SGHRS and CDR2 YFSETQ. Trimming took 1 base from V and 0 from J; bases not matched to a gene: 5. CDR3 length: 17 amino acids. In DNA, the CDR3 is TGCGCCAGCAGCTTGAACCCTAGCGGGGGAAGCACAGATACGCAGTATTTT. Translation gives CASSLNPSGGSTDTQYF.

The chain combines TRBV7-2 with TRBJ2-5; 11 nucleotides align to TRBD2. The J call could be wrong; TRBJ2-7 is a better fit for the DNA end. The CDR3 totals 17 residues. CDR1 and CDR2 (germline): SGHTA, FQGNSA. CDR3: CASSSGLAGGLIYEQYF. The CDR3 bases are TGTGCCAGCAGCTCGGGGCTAGCGGGGGGCTTAATCTACGAGCAGTACTTC.

This clonotype appeared a few times. The chain employs TRBV3-1 and TRBJ1-1; 8 bases are shared with TRBD1. This CDR3 has 14 residues. Germline V CDR1 and CDR2: LGHDT, YNNKEL (reference sequence). The V gene end was trimmed by 2 bases and the J gene end by 5 bases; junction bases not matched to a gene: 4. Written as DNA, the CDR3 is TGTGCCAGCAGCCAACAACAGGGGGTAACTGAAGCTTTCTTT. Amino acids: CASSQQQGVTEAFF.

This sequence joins TRBV7-2 and TRBJ2-5; 9 bases map to TRBD1. The CDR3 is 13 amino acids. V was clipped by 1 base and J by 11 bases; unmatched bases: 5. Germline-derived CDR1 and CDR2 are SGHTA and FQGNSA. The CDR3 DNA is TGTGCCAGCAGCTTAGGGGGACAGGGTTCACAGTACTTC. Its translation: CASSLGGQGSQYF.

The chain recombines TRBV20-1 with TRBJ2-7, with 7 bases lining up with TRBD1. The germline V gene encodes CDR1 DFQATT and CDR2 SNEGSKA (reference sequence). J lost 0 bases, V lost 2 bases, and 4 bases had no gene match. The CDR3 contains 14 residues. The CDR3 DNA sequence: TGCAGTGCTAGAACCGGGACAGCCTCCTACGAGCAGTACTTC. The encoded protein is CSARTGTASYEQYF.

The chain carries TRBV25-1 and TRBJ1-5; the D is unclear. Per germline, CDR1 MGHDK and CDR2 SYGVNS. The CDR3 loop spans 16 amino acids. V was trimmed by 6 bases and J by 2 bases, leaving 17 bases between them. DNA of the CDR3: TGTGCCAGCAGCAAGAAGCCCGGTCATGGCAATCAGCCCCAGCATTTT. This encodes CASSKKPGHGNQPQHF. The whole variable domain, remainder taken from reference TRBV25-1 and TRBJ1-5, is EADIYQTPRYLVIGTGKKITLECSQTMGHDKMYWYQQDPGMELHLIHYSYGVNSTEKGDLSSESTVSRIRTEHFPLTLESARPSHTSQYLCASSKKPGHGNQPQHFGDGTRLSIL.

The chain has TRBV6-1 and TRBJ1-3; 7 nucleotides agree with TRBD1. Germline assignment: CDR1 MNHNS and CDR2 SASEGT. This CDR3 comprises 14 residues. V lost 8 bases and J lost 0; bases outside the gene matches: 4. In DNA, the CDR3 is TGTGCCAGCGGAACAGGGGACTCTGGAAACACCATATATTTT. Its translation is CASGTGDSGNTIYF.

About this clonotype: The junction departs from germline at one end; a sequencing error may be responsible. The chain combines TRBV29-1 with TRBJ1-4; tentatively, D is TRBD1 (6 bases). Germline V gene sequence: CDR1 SQVTM, CDR2 ANQGSEA. The CDR3 has 12 residues. The CDR3 DNA is TGCAGCGTTGTGACGGGGCCCGGGACACAGGATTTT. Its translation is CSVVTGPGTQDF.

The V gene is TRBV28, the J gene TRBJ2-5; 9 bases match TRBD1. V gave up 5 bases and J gave up 2 bases; unmatched junction bases: 3. The germline gives CDR1 MDHEN, CDR2 SYDVKM. The CDR3 is made up of 14 amino acids. As DNA, the CDR3 is TGTGCCAGCAGTAGACAGGGGGGACAAGAGACCCAGTACTTC. Its translation is CASSRQGGQETQYF.

This clonotype was detected only a few times. The V and J genes are TRBV5-1 and TRBJ1-2; 7 nucleotides line up with TRBD1. The CDR3 consists of 17 residues. With 4 bases clipped from V and 8 bases from J, the junction kept 20 bases outside the gene matches. The germline V gene has CDR1 SGHRS and CDR2 YFSETQ. The CDR3 DNA reads TGCGCCAGCAGCCCCGGGGGAGGGGGCTACGACGAAGACGGCTACACCTTC. It translates to CASSPGGGGYDEDGYTF.

This clonotype was seen a handful of times. This chain links TRBV7-2 with TRBJ1-2, with D possibly TRBD1 on 5 matching bases. Germline CDR1 and CDR2: SGHTA and FQGNSA. CDR3 length: 17 amino acids. Between the trimmed V and J ends, which lost 4 bases and 5 bases, there was a span of 23 bases. CDR3 in amino acids: CASSSVPGPYNEYGYTF. In DNA form, the CDR3 reads TGTGCCAGCAGCTCCGTACCGGGACCTTATAACGAGTATGGCTACACCTTC.

The V and J genes are TRBV6-5 and TRBJ2-7, with TRBD1 matching 7 bases. This CDR3 has 16 amino acids. Losses at the gene ends were 0 bases for V and 0 bases for J; bases not matched to a gene: 5. Germline V gene data show CDR1 as MNHEY and CDR2 as SVGAGI. The CDR3 nucleotides read TGTGCCAGCAGTTACTCGCCGGGACAGTTCTCCTACGAGCAGTACTTC. Translation: CASSYSPGQFSYEQYF.

This clonotype was counted only a few times. The rearrangement joins TRBV10-2 to TRBJ2-6; D is perhaps TRBD2 (6 bases). The V end was cut by 10 bases, the J end by 0 bases, with 16 bases between. The germline CDR1 and CDR2 sequences are WSHSY and SAAADI. This CDR3 is built from 16 residues. CDR3 DNA: TGCGCCATTCAAGGCGGGGAATACTCTGGGGCCAACGTCCTGACTTTC. It codes for CAIQGGEYSGANVLTF.

This clonotype was seen a handful of times. V and J are TRBV5-1 and TRBJ1-1; no clear D. This CDR3 region has 14 residues. V shed 0 bases and J shed 2 bases, with 8 bases lying between them. Germline V gene lookup returns CDR1 SGHRS and CDR2 YFSETQ. CDR3: CASSLDGSNTEAFF. CDR3 nucleotide sequence: TGCGCCAGCAGCTTGGACGGGTCAAACACTGAAGCTTTCTTT.

This chain links TRBV5-1 with TRBJ1-1, with unresolved D. Trimming removed 6 bases at V and 0 bases at J, with 18 bases between. The CDR3 has 16 residues. Looked up from germline, CDR1 is SGHRS and CDR2 is YFSETQ. CDR3 amino acids: CASTREVGSLNTEAFF. The CDR3 bases are TGCGCCAGCACCCGGGAGGTGGGGTCCCTGAACACTGAAGCTTTCTTT.

V is TRBV29-1 and J is TRBJ1-2; possibly TRBD1 for D (6 bases). This CDR3 is built from 13 residues. V lost 1 base to trimming and J lost 4 bases, with 10 bases between them. Germline CDR1 and CDR2: SQVTM and ANQGSEA. CDR3 bases: TGCAGCGTTGAAGTTTCCAGGGGCTATGGCTACACCTTC. This sequence encodes CSVEVSRGYGYTF.

The chain couples TRBV5-6 to TRBJ2-5, with 7 bases fitting TRBD1. The DNA matches TRBJ2-7 better at its end, which makes the J call doubtful. The CDR3 has 16 residues. Per the germline V gene, CDR1 is SGHDT and CDR2 is YYEEEE. In DNA, the CDR3 is TGTGCCAGCAGCCGAGGGCGAACAGGGGATCCCTACGAGCAGTACTTC. The encoded protein is CASSRGRTGDPYEQYF.

Comments on this clonotype: One base away lies a much larger clone, so this may be a sequencing read error. The chain links TRBV4-3 to TRBJ1-6; D gene uncertain. CDR3 length: 14 residues. Per germline, CDR1 LGHNA and CDR2 YSLEER. The CDR3 here is CASSQGRTNSLLHF. The CDR3 DNA follows: TGCGCCAGCAGCCAAGGACGGACGAATTCACTCCTCCACTTT.

This clonotype is a singleton in its sample. This sequence joins TRBV20-1 and TRBJ2-1; D is uncertain. With 3 bases removed from V and 0 bases from J, the gap between germline ends came to 24 bases. Germline V lookup: CDR1 DFQATT, CDR2 SNEGSKA (reference sequence). This CDR3 contains 19 residues. This CDR3 is CSASPAAARLRFSYNEQFF. DNA of the CDR3: TGCAGTGCTAGCCCCGCGGCGGCTCGACTGAGATTCTCCTACAATGAGCAGTTCTTC.

In DNA, the CDR3 is TGTGCCATCAGACAGGGGGGGAGCTATAATTCACCCCTCCACTTT. As protein: CAIRQGGSYNSPLHF. The chain joins TRBV10-3 to TRBJ1-6; 8 bases match TRBD1. V dropped 6 bases and J dropped 3; count of bases not matched to a gene: 4. The CDR3 is 15 amino acids. The V gene's germline CDR1 is ENHRY and CDR2 SYGVKD.

A few counts support this clonotype. The J gene is TRBJ2-1, the V gene TRBV2; D is possibly TRBD1 or TRBD2 (7 bases each). V lost 11 bases to trimming and J lost 7 bases, with 15 bases between them. The CDR3 consists of 12 residues. Germline CDR1 reads SNHLY; CDR2 reads FYNNEI. As DNA, the CDR3 is TGTGCCGACAGGGAGGGGGAGAATGAGCAGTTCTTC. Its protein product is CADREGENEQFF.

A note on this clonotype: The junction differs from germline at one of its ends, possibly a read error. The chain uses TRBV20-1 and TRBJ2-2, with 8 bases identical to TRBD1. From germline, CDR1 is DFQATT and CDR2 SNEGSKA (reference sequence). This CDR3 contains 16 residues. CDR3 DNA sequence: TGCAGTGCTAGAGATTTAGGACAGGGTTTGACCGGGGGGCTGTTTTTT. Its translation is CSARDLGQGLTGGLFF.